The rows below give T cell receptor beta chains drawn from one sample of a study of CD8+ T cells in alopecia areata. TCRdb keeps only in-frame clones here, not all; method: immunoSEQ multiplex PCR. The table records more than 75,000 clones, roughly 41% of them present only once. The specimen sequenced was CD4+ T cells sorted from blood. These receptors came from a human donor with alopecia areata. The CDR3 runs from the conserved cysteine through the conserved F or W. The order of the fields is V gene, D gene, J gene, clone size, CDR3 DNA, CDR3 protein. The D gene is left open where the match is weak. Clone sizes are given selectively: once, few, many, or a class where the clone is expanded.

v_call: TRBV4-2
d_call: .
j_call: TRBJ1-2
clone_size: .
cdr3_nt: TGTGCCAGCAGCCAAGATTTCTATGGCTACACCTTC
cdr3_aa: CASSQDFYGYTF

v_call: TRBV5-1
d_call: .
j_call: TRBJ2-1
clone_size: .
cdr3_nt: TGCGCCAGCAGCCCTCAGACTAGCTCCTACAATGAGCAGTTCTTC
cdr3_aa: CASSPQTSSYNEQFF

v_call: TRBV7-9
d_call: .
j_call: TRBJ2-3
clone_size: many
cdr3_nt: TGTGCCAGCAGCTACACACGGGGCAATACGCAGTATTTT
cdr3_aa: CASSYTRGNTQYF

v_call: TRBV2
d_call: .
j_call: TRBJ2-5
clone_size: few
cdr3_nt: TGTGCCAGCAGCGCAGGGGTGGTGGAGACCCAGTACTTC
cdr3_aa: CASSAGVVETQYF

v_call: TRBV27
d_call: .
j_call: TRBJ2-1
clone_size: few
cdr3_nt: TGTGCCAGCAGTTTGACTGCGGGGAACTCCTACAATGAGCAGTTCTTC
cdr3_aa: CASSLTAGNSYNEQFF

v_call: TRBV29-1
d_call: TRBD1
j_call: TRBJ2-1
clone_size: .
cdr3_nt: TGCAGCGTTGGTCAGGGGGCCTACAATGAGCAGTTCTTC
cdr3_aa: CSVGQGAYNEQFF

v_call: TRBV25-1
d_call: .
j_call: TRBJ2-3
clone_size: .
cdr3_nt: TGTGCCAGCAGCGCGGGAAGCGGCCCCACAGATACGCAGTATTTT
cdr3_aa: CASSAGSGPTDTQYF

v_call: TRBV7-2
d_call: TRBD1
j_call: TRBJ1-5
clone_size: few
cdr3_nt: TGTGCCAGCAGCTTGGAGACAGGGGGGGGACAGCCCCAGCATTTT
cdr3_aa: CASSLETGGGQPQHF

v_call: TRBV6-6
d_call: .
j_call: TRBJ2-7
clone_size: .
cdr3_nt: TGTGCCAGCAGTTACCCCGGACAGAAAACCTACGAGCAGTACTTC
cdr3_aa: CASSYPGQKTYEQYF

v_call: TRBV7-9
d_call: .
j_call: TRBJ2-5
clone_size: .
cdr3_nt: TGTGCCAGCAGCCCCCTCTGGTCGGGGACCCAGTACTTC
cdr3_aa: CASSPLWSGTQYF

v_call: TRBV30
d_call: TRBD2
j_call: TRBJ2-3
clone_size: .
cdr3_nt: TGTGCCTGGAGTGTACCGACTAGCGGGAGGGCCAGAGATACGCAGTATTTT
cdr3_aa: CAWSVPTSGRARDTQYF

v_call: TRBV6-5
d_call: .
j_call: TRBJ1-2
clone_size: few
cdr3_nt: TGTGCCAGCAGTTACCTTCAGGGAGCTAACTATGGCTACACCTTC
cdr3_aa: CASSYLQGANYGYTF

v_call: TRBV25-1
d_call: TRBD1
j_call: TRBJ2-7
clone_size: few
cdr3_nt: TGTGCCAGCAGTGCTCTATGGACAGGGGGCCCTAACGAGCAGTACTTC
cdr3_aa: CASSALWTGGPNEQYF

v_call: TRBV9
d_call: TRBD1
j_call: TRBJ2-7
clone_size: .
cdr3_nt: TGTGCCAGCACCCCCGGGACAGGTCCCTACGAGCAGTACTTC
cdr3_aa: CASTPGTGPYEQYF

v_call: TRBV30
d_call: TRBD1
j_call: TRBJ2-1
clone_size: .
cdr3_nt: TGTGCCTGGACCCGGCAGGGGGACTACAATGAGCAGTTCTTC
cdr3_aa: CAWTRQGDYNEQFF

v_call: TRBV29-1
d_call: TRBD2
j_call: TRBJ2-5
clone_size: .
cdr3_nt: TGCAGCGTTGAAATCGGGGAGGGAGAGACCCAGTACTTC
cdr3_aa: CSVEIGEGETQYF

v_call: TRBV29-1
d_call: .
j_call: TRBJ2-1
clone_size: .
cdr3_nt: TGCAGCGTTGTCTTGGGTTTTAGCGGCGATGAGCAGTTCTTC
cdr3_aa: CSVVLGFSGDEQFF

v_call: TRBV13
d_call: .
j_call: TRBJ1-2
clone_size: .
cdr3_nt: TGTGCCAGCAGCTTAGGAGGGGCTTACTATGGCTACACCTTC
cdr3_aa: CASSLGGAYYGYTF

v_call: TRBV4-3
d_call: .
j_call: TRBJ1-6
clone_size: .
cdr3_nt: TGCGCCAGCAGCCCCGACAGTCAGAATTCACCCCTCCACTTT
cdr3_aa: CASSPDSQNSPLHF

v_call: TRBV29-1
d_call: .
j_call: TRBJ2-2
clone_size: .
cdr3_nt: TGCAGCGTTGTCCCAGGGGGGAACGGGGAGCTGTTTTTT
cdr3_aa: CSVVPGGNGELFF

v_call: TRBV20-1
d_call: .
j_call: TRBJ2-2
clone_size: few
cdr3_nt: TGCAGTGCTAACAGGGTCGGGGAGCTGTTTTTT
cdr3_aa: CSANRVGELFF

v_call: TRBV7-2
d_call: .
j_call: TRBJ2-7
clone_size: .
cdr3_nt: TGTGCCAGCAGCCCAAGTGCCCCCCTCGAGCGGTACTTC
cdr3_aa: CASSPSAPLERYF

v_call: TRBV6-5
d_call: TRBD2
j_call: TRBJ2-1
clone_size: .
cdr3_nt: TGTGCCAGCAGTTACTCACGGACTAGCGGCTACAATGAGCAGTTCTTC
cdr3_aa: CASSYSRTSGYNEQFF

v_call: TRBV7-2
d_call: .
j_call: TRBJ1-2
clone_size: .
cdr3_nt: TGTGCCAGCAGCTTTCCGGGTGACTATGGCTACACCTTC
cdr3_aa: CASSFPGDYGYTF

v_call: TRBV7-6
d_call: .
j_call: TRBJ2-7
clone_size: .
cdr3_nt: TGTGCCAGCAGCTACCGGGACACGGACTACGAGCAGTACTTC
cdr3_aa: CASSYRDTDYEQYF

v_call: TRBV28
d_call: .
j_call: TRBJ1-5
clone_size: few
cdr3_nt: TGTGCCACTCACCTGTATAGCAATCAGCCCCAGCATTTT
cdr3_aa: CATHLYSNQPQHF

v_call: TRBV7-2
d_call: TRBD1
j_call: TRBJ2-7
clone_size: few
cdr3_nt: TGTGCCAGCTCTCGGGACAGGTTTTACGAGCAGTACTTC
cdr3_aa: CASSRDRFYEQYF

v_call: TRBV2
d_call: .
j_call: TRBJ2-5
clone_size: .
cdr3_nt: TGTGCCAGCAGATCGGTGGAGACCCAGTACTTC
cdr3_aa: CASRSVETQYF

v_call: TRBV2
d_call: TRBD1
j_call: TRBJ2-1
clone_size: few
cdr3_nt: TGTGCCAGCAGTTGGGACAGGGGCAATGAGCAGTTCTTC
cdr3_aa: CASSWDRGNEQFF

v_call: TRBV29-1
d_call: .
j_call: TRBJ2-3
clone_size: .
cdr3_nt: TGCACTGTAAGGATGGGCACAGATACGCAGTATTTT
cdr3_aa: CTVRMGTDTQYF

v_call: TRBV25-1
d_call: .
j_call: TRBJ1-3
clone_size: once
cdr3_nt: TGTGCCAGCAGTGGGTCCGGGACAAGAGGAAACACCATATATTTT
cdr3_aa: CASSGSGTRGNTIYF

v_call: TRBV11-2
d_call: .
j_call: TRBJ2-4
clone_size: .
cdr3_nt: TGTGCCAGCAGCCCCCCCGGCTCGTTAGCCAAAAACATTCAGTACTTC
cdr3_aa: CASSPPGSLAKNIQYF

v_call: TRBV27
d_call: .
j_call: TRBJ1-2
clone_size: .
cdr3_nt: TGTGCCAGCAGTTCAGGGAACTATGGCTACACCTTC
cdr3_aa: CASSSGNYGYTF

v_call: TRBV29-1
d_call: TRBD1
j_call: TRBJ2-7
clone_size: .
cdr3_nt: TGCAGCACCCGGGCGGGACAGGGGGCGGGCGAGCAGTACTTC
cdr3_aa: CSTRAGQGAGEQYF

v_call: TRBV30
d_call: TRBD2
j_call: TRBJ2-1
clone_size: .
cdr3_nt: TGTGCCTGGAGTGTATCGTCGCTAGCGGGAGGGAGCTCCTACAATGAGCAGTTCTTC
cdr3_aa: CAWSVSSLAGGSSYNEQFF

v_call: TRBV29-1
d_call: .
j_call: TRBJ2-2
clone_size: few
cdr3_nt: TGCAGCGTTGAGGACAGCCTAAACACCGGGGAGCTGTTTTTT
cdr3_aa: CSVEDSLNTGELFF

v_call: TRBV19
d_call: .
j_call: TRBJ2-1
clone_size: .
cdr3_nt: TGTGCCAGTAGTACCCGGGCCGTAAGGCTGGGGAATGAGCAGTTCTTC
cdr3_aa: CASSTRAVRLGNEQFF

v_call: TRBV6-6
d_call: .
j_call: TRBJ2-1
clone_size: few
cdr3_nt: TGTGCCAGCCGCGACACCCGCCAATTCAATGAGCAGTTCTTC
cdr3_aa: CASRDTRQFNEQFF

v_call: TRBV29-1
d_call: .
j_call: TRBJ2-3
clone_size: .
cdr3_nt: TGCAGCGTTGATCCGCTTAGCCTCCAGAGCACAGATACGCAGTATTTT
cdr3_aa: CSVDPLSLQSTDTQYF

v_call: TRBV30
d_call: TRBD2
j_call: TRBJ2-7
clone_size: .
cdr3_nt: TGTGCCTGGACTACTAGCGGGGACGTCGGGCAGTATTTC
cdr3_aa: CAWTTSGDVGQYF

v_call: TRBV9
d_call: TRBD1
j_call: TRBJ2-7
clone_size: .
cdr3_nt: TGTGCCAGCAGCCCTAGGACAGGTTCGTCCTACGAGCAGTACTTC
cdr3_aa: CASSPRTGSSYEQYF

v_call: TRBV30
d_call: TRBD1
j_call: TRBJ1-4
clone_size: .
cdr3_nt: TGTGCCTGGAGTGTACAGGGGATTGAAAAACTGTTTTTT
cdr3_aa: CAWSVQGIEKLFF